The clone carrying this T cell receptor beta chain was counted between two and nine times. These data belong to a study of shared clonotypes between healthy human individuals. The protocol was immunoSEQ multiplex PCR, while the TCRdb copy is restricted to in-frame clones and leaves out a portion. The sample contains about 530,000 clones, roughly 85% of which appear only once. The sample was PBMCs. This TCR came from a woman aged 40 to 50 in good health. Some clones in this sample may be carry-over from other donors' samples.

CDR3 residues: CASSGTGKNIQYF. In nucleotides, the CDR3 is TGTGCCAGCAGCGGGACTGGCAAAAACATTCAGTACTTC. This sequence joins TRBV28 and TRBJ2-4, with D possibly being TRBD2 (6 bases). Germline CDR1 and CDR2: MDHEN and SYDVKM. V was shortened by 6 bases and J by 3 bases, with 9 bases between the two germline ends. CDR3 length equals 13 residues.